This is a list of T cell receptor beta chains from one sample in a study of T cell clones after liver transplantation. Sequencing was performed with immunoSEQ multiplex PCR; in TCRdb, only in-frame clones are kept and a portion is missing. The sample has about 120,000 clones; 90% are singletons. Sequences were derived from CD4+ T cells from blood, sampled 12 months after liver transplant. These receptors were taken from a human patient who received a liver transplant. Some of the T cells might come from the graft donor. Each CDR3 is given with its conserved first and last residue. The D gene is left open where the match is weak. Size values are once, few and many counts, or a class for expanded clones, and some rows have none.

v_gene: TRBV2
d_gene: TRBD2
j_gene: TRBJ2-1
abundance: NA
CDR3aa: CASISGRVYNEQFF
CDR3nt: TGTGCCAGCATAAGCGGGAGGGTTTACAATGAGCAGTTCTTC

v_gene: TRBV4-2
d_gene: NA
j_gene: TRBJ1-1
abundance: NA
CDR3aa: CASSQMTAEAFF
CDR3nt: TGTGCCAGCAGCCAAATGACAGCCGAAGCTTTCTTT

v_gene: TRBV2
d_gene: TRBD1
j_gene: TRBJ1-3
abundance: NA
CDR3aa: CASGQGDGTIYF
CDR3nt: TGTGCCAGCGGACAGGGGGACGGCACCATATATTTT

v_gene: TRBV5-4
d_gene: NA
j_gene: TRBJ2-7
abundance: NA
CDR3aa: CASSLGGSGYEQYF
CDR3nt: TGTGCCAGCAGCTTGGGTGGTAGCGGATACGAGCAGTACTTC

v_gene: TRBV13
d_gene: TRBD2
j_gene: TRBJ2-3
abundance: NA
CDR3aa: CASSWISGSTDTQYF
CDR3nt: TGTGCCAGCAGCTGGATTAGCGGGAGCACAGATACGCAGTATTTT

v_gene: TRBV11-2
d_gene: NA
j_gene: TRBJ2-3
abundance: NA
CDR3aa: CASSLGDTQYF
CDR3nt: TGTGCCAGCAGCTTAGGGGATACGCAGTATTTT

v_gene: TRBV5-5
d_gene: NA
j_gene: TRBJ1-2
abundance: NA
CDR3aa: CASSPDGNYGYTF
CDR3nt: TGTGCCAGCAGCCCCGATGGGAACTATGGCTACACCTTC

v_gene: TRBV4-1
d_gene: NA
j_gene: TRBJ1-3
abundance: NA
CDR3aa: CASSQVPTPGIENTIYF
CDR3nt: TGCGCCAGCAGCCAAGTCCCTACCCCGGGGATCGAAAACACCATATATTTT

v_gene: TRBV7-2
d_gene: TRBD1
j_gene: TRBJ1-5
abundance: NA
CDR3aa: CASSFQGAQPQHF
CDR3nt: TGTGCCAGCAGCTTCCAGGGGGCTCAGCCCCAGCATTTT

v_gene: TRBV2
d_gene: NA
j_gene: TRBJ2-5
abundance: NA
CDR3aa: CASNKDSQETQYF
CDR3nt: TGTGCCAGCAACAAAGACAGTCAAGAGACCCAGTACTTC

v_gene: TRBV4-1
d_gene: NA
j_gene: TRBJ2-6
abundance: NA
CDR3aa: CASSQASTYSGANVLTF
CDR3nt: TGCGCCAGCAGCCAAGCCTCGACTTACTCTGGGGCCAACGTCCTGACTTTC

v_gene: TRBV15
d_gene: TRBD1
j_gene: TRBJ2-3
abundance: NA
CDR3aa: CATSREQGATDTQYF
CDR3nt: TGTGCCACCAGCAGAGAACAGGGGGCCACAGATACGCAGTATTTT

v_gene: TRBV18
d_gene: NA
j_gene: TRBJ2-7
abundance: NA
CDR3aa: CASSPAGRSLGEQYF
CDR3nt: TGTGCCAGCTCACCGGCGGGGAGGTCGCTGGGAGAGCAGTACTTC

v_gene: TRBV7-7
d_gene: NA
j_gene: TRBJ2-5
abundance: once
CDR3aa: CASSLVRRSDQLLVRETQYF
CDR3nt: TGTGCCAGCAGCTTAGTTAGGCGGTCCGACCAACTCCTCGTACGGGAGACCCAGTACTTC

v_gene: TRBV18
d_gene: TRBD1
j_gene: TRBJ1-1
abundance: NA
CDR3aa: CASSPLPGQGLNTEAFF
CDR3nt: TGTGCCAGCTCACCACTGCCGGGACAGGGGCTGAACACTGAAGCTTTCTTT

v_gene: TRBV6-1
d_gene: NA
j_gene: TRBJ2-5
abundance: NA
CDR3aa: CASSEPPVIRDQETQYF
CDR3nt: TGTGCCAGCAGTGAACCACCAGTAATAAGGGACCAAGAGACCCAGTACTTC

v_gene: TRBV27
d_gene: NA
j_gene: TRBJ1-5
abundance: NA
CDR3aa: CASSEQASGPQHF
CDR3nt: TGTGCCAGCAGTGAGCAGGCTTCCGGGCCCCAGCATTTT

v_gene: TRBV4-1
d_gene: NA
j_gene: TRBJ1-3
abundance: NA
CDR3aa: CASSQEERGNTIYF
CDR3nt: TGCGCCAGCAGCCAAGAGGAGAGGGGAAACACCATATATTTT

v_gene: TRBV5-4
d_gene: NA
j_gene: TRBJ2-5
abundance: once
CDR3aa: CASSTGRGQETQYF
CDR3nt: TGTGCCAGCAGCACTGGTAGGGGCCAAGAGACCCAGTACTTC

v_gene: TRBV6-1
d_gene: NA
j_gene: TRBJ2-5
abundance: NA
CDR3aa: CASREEETQYF
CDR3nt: TGTGCCAGCAGGGAAGAAGAGACCCAGTACTTC

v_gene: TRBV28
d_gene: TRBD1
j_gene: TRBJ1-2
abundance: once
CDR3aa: CASSRPGQGADGYTF
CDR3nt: TGTGCCAGCAGTCGCCCGGGACAGGGAGCCGATGGCTACACCTTC

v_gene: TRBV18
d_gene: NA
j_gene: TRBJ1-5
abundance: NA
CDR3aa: CASSPLGLPQANQPQHF
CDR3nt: TGTGCCAGCTCACCACTCGGCCTTCCCCAGGCAAATCAGCCCCAGCATTTT

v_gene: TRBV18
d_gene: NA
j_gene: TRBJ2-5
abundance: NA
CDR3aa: CASSPLRTAYKETQYF
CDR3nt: TGTGCCAGCTCACCACTCAGGACAGCCTACAAGGAGACCCAGTACTTC

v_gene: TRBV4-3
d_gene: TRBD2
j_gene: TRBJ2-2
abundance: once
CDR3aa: CASSQNGLAGVTGELFF
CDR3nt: TGCGCCAGCAGCCAAAACGGACTAGCGGGAGTTACCGGGGAGCTGTTTTTT

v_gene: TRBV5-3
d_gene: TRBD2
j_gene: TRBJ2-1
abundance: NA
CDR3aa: CARSFLTSGGPNEQFF
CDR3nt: TGTGCCAGAAGTTTTCTGACTAGCGGGGGCCCCAATGAGCAGTTCTTC

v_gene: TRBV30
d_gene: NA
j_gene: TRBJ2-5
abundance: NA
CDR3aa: CAWSSSKETQYF
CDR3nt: TGTGCCTGGAGCTCATCTAAAGAGACCCAGTACTTC

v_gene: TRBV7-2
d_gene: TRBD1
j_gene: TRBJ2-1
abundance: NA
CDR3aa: CASSRDRAINEQFF
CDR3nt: TGTGCCAGCAGCCGTGACAGGGCGATCAATGAGCAGTTCTTC

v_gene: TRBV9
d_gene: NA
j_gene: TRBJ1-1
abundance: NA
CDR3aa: CASSESGWNTEAFF
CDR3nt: TGTGCCAGCAGCGAATCAGGGTGGAACACTGAAGCTTTCTTT

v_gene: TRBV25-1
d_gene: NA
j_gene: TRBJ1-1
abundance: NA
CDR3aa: CASRAPGNTEAFF
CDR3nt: TGTGCCAGCAGGGCCCCCGGGAACACTGAAGCTTTCTTT

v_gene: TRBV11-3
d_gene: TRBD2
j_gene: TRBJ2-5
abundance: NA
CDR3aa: CASSSGGTSGSETQYF
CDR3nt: TGTGCCAGCAGCTCGGGCGGGACTAGCGGGAGCGAGACCCAGTACTTC

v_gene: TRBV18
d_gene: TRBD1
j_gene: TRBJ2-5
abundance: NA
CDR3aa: CASSPVRQGQGETQYF
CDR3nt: TGTGCCAGCTCACCAGTCAGACAGGGGCAAGGGGAGACCCAGTACTTC

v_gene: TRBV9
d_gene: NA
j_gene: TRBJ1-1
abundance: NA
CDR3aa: CASSFSPQGPEAFF
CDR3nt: TGTGCCAGCAGCTTCTCCCCACAGGGACCTGAAGCTTTCTTT

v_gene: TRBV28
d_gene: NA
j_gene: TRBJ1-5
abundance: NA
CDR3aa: CASSLWSGFNSNQPQHF
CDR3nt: TGTGCCAGCAGTTTATGGTCAGGGTTCAATAGCAATCAGCCCCAGCATTTT

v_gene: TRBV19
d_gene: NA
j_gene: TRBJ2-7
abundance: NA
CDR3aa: CASSYAGAGEQYF
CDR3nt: TGTGCCAGTAGTTACGCGGGGGCTGGCGAGCAGTACTTC

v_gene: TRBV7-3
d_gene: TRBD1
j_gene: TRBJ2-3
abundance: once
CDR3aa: CASSDSGGRTDTQYF
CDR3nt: TGTGCCAGCAGCGACTCAGGGGGACGCACAGATACGCAGTATTTT

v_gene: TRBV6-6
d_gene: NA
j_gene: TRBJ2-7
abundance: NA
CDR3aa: CASRLDGANGNDEQYF
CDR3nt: TGTGCCAGCAGACTGGACGGGGCGAACGGTAATGACGAGCAGTACTTC

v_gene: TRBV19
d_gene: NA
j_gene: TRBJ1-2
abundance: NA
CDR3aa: CATSTAGHSNYGYTF
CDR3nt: TGTGCCACCTCAACCGCGGGACATTCGAACTATGGCTACACCTTC

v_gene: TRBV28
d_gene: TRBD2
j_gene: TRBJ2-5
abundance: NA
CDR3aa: CASRLAGEETQYF
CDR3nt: TGTGCCAGTCGACTAGCGGGAGAAGAGACCCAGTACTTC

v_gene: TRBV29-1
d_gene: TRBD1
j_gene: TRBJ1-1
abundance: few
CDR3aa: CSVGDRAGTEAFF
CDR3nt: TGCAGCGTGGGGGACAGGGCCGGAACTGAAGCTTTCTTT

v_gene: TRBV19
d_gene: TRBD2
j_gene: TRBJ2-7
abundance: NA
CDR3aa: CASSIGTSGIVTYEQYF
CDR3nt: TGTGCCAGTAGTATAGGGACTAGCGGGATTGTTACCTACGAGCAGTACTTC